This T cell receptor beta chain was sequenced during a study of CD8 T cells in ankylosing spondylitis. The CDR3 is 12 amino acids. In germline, CDR1 is DFQATT, CDR2 SNEGSKA (reference sequence). The V and J ends lost 5 bases and 6 bases respectively, with 14 bases between them. On this clonotype itself: Antigen unknown.

Study-wide points: Researchers reportedly found disease-linked clones significantly enriched in matched ankylosing spondylitis synovial fluid. Apparently characteristic of ankylosing spondylitis blood was a TCR beta motif (about 8 highly homologous variants).

A single record per CDR3 protein comes from TCRdb applying MiXCR to the 5' RACE reads. The table has hundreds of thousands of distinct CDR3 sequences, 17% seen once. The chain recombines TRBV20-1 with TRBJ2-7; a possible D gene is TRBD1 (6 bases). The sequence came from a male donor with ankylosing spondylitis. The sequencing sample was made of blood, either unsorted or a sorted T cell fraction (not recorded which). CDR3 in DNA: TGCAGTGCTCGATTACAGGGATTCGAGCAGTACTTC. Its translation: CSARLQGFEQYF.